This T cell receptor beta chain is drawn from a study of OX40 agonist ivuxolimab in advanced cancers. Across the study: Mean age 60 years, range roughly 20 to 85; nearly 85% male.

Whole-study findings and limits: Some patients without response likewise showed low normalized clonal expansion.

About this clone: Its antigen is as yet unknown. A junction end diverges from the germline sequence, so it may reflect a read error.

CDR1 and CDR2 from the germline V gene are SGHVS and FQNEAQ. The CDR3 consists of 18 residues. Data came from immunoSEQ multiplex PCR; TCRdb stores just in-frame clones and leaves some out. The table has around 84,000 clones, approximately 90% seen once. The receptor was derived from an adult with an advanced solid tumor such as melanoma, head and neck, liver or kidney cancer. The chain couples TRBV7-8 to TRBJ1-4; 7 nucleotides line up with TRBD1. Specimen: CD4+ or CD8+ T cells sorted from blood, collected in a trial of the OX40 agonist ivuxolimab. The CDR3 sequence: CASSSPRTGFTTSEKLFF. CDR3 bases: TGTGCCAGCAGCTCCCCCCGGACAGGATTCACAACTAGTGAAAAACTGTTTTTT.